Presented here are 22 T cell receptor beta chains from one specimen sequenced in a study of shared clonotypes between healthy human individuals. Profiling relied on immunoSEQ multiplex PCR, and the TCRdb table lists in-frame clones only, not all of them. This sample has 2 million to 3 million clones; roughly 93% occur once, and the top ten carry roughly 0.39%. Sequencing used naive CD4+ T cells from PBMCs. Sample subset: CD45RA+ positively selected. The receptor set was obtained from a man aged 18 to 30 in good health. Some clones in this sample may be carry-over from other donors' samples.

This clone was recorded once. The chain employs TRBV29-1 and TRBJ2-5; either TRBD1 or TRBD2 may fit D (5 bases each). V was shortened by 4 bases and J by 5 bases, with 29 bases between the two germline ends. The germline V gene encodes CDR1 SQVTM and CDR2 ANQGSEA. This CDR3 comprises 18 residues. The CDR3 region is CSVVKGRRGVDRSETQYF. As DNA, the CDR3 is TGCAGCGTTGTAAAGGGACGGCGTGGGGTGGATCGCTCCGAGACCCAGTACTTC. Complete variable domain (other parts from reference TRBV29-1 and TRBJ2-5): SAVISQKPSRDICQRGTSLTIQCQVDSQVTMMFWYRQQPGQSLTLIATANQGSEATYESGFVIDKFPISRPNLTFSTLTVSNMSPEDSSIYLCSVVKGRRGVDRSETQYFGPGTRLLVL.

V is TRBV12-2 and J is TRBJ2-3; the table's D call of TRBD2 was not tested on the DNA. TRBV12-2 is described as a pseudogene. The CDR3 runs to 17 residues. The CDR3 DNA reads TGTGCAAGTCGCTTCGCCGGGACTAGCGGGAGCACAGATACGCAGTATTTT. Translated, it gives CASRFAGTSGSTDTQYF.

The V call is TRBV18, the J call TRBJ1-2; 8 nucleotides align to TRBD1. The trim removed 5 bases at V and 6 bases at J, leaving 2 bases unmatched. The CDR3 is made up of 12 amino acids. The V gene's germline CDR1 is KGHSH and CDR2 LQKENI. CDR3 in amino acids: CASSSTGDGYTF. Here the CDR3 DNA reads TGTGCCAGCTCATCGACAGGGGATGGCTACACCTTC.

In DNA, the CDR3 is TGTGCCAGCAGCTTAGTGCGGGCAGACCAAGAGACCCAGTACTTC. This translates into CASSLVRADQETQYF. This chain links TRBV7-8 with TRBJ2-5; the D gene is possibly TRBD2 (5 bases). The length of the CDR3 is 15 residues. In germline, CDR1 is SGHVS, CDR2 FQNEAQ. Trimming removed 1 base from V and 0 bases from J, with 9 bases in between.

This chain links TRBV6-6 with TRBJ1-5, with no clear D. Germline CDR1 and CDR2: MNHNY and SVGAGI (reference sequence). The CDR3 covers 15 residues. Trimming removed 0 bases from V and 4 bases from J, with 10 bases in between. The CDR3 is CASSYSTPGNQPQHF. CDR3 DNA: TGTGCCAGCAGTTACTCGACCCCGGGAAATCAGCCCCAGCATTTT.

The V call is TRBV5-4, the J call TRBJ2-7; 7 positions agree with TRBD1. V was pared by 0 bases and J by 2 bases, with 2 bases of the junction left unmatched. Germline V CDR1 and CDR2: SGHNT, YYREEE (reference sequence). The CDR3 contains 14 residues. The CDR3 bases are TGTGCCAGCAGCTTGGCGGGACAGACCTACGAGCAGTACTTC. Protein product: CASSLAGQTYEQYF.

The chain joins TRBV19 to TRBJ1-1; 10 nucleotides align to TRBD1. The V gene end was trimmed by 5 bases and the J gene end by 1 base; junction bases not matched to a gene: 4. The length of the CDR3 is 15 residues. In germline, CDR1 is LNHDA, CDR2 SQIVND (reference sequence). The CDR3, as DNA: TGTGCCAGTAGTCATTGGACAGGGGGGAACACTGAAGCTTTCTTT. Its protein product is CASSHWTGGNTEAFF.

The V call is TRBV18, the J call TRBJ2-7; TRBD2 agrees at 10 bases. The trim removed 3 bases at V and 5 bases at J, leaving 7 bases unmatched. The CDR3 length is 15 residues. CDR1 KGHSH and CDR2 LQKENI come from the germline V gene. The CDR3 DNA follows: TGTGCCAGCTCACCCCCTGGGACTAGCGCGGACGAGCAGTACTTC. Its protein is CASSPPGTSADEQYF.

The V call is TRBV5-4, the J call TRBJ1-1, with D unclear. Germline CDR1 reads SGHNT; CDR2 reads YYREEE (reference sequence). The CDR3 loop spans 12 amino acids. Deletions cut 4 bases from V and 4 bases from J, with 8 bases between. CDR3 DNA sequence: TGTGCCAGCAGCCCTTGGGGCACTGAAGCTTTCTTT. This sequence encodes CASSPWGTEAFF.

CDR3 nucleotide sequence: TGTGCCAGCAGCCCGGGACTAGCGGGACCCGTCAACAATGAGCAGTTCTTC. Amino acid sequence: CASSPGLAGPVNNEQFF. The chain recombines TRBV5-4 with TRBJ2-1; 13 nucleotides line up with TRBD2. There are 17 residues in the CDR3. Per the germline V gene, CDR1 is SGHNT and CDR2 is YYREEE (reference sequence). Trimming cost V 4 bases and J 5 bases; bases outside gene matches: 9.

Remarks on this clone: This specimen includes other DNA sequences encoding the same CDR3. The rearrangement uses TRBV5-1 and TRBJ1-3; D is uncertain. V lost 2 bases to trimming and J lost 0 bases, with 6 bases between them. CDR1 is SGHRS, CDR2 YFSETQ, per germline. The CDR3 consists of 14 residues. The CDR3 sequence is CASSLTSSGNTIYF. The CDR3 nucleotides read TGCGCCAGCAGCTTAACGAGCTCTGGAAACACCATATATTTT.

The table lists this clone with a few counts. Other DNA sequences in the same sample also yield this CDR3. The V and J genes are TRBV7-2 and TRBJ2-3; no clear D gene. The V gene lost 5 bases and the J gene lost 5 bases, with 5 bases spanning the gap. Germline V lookup: CDR1 SGHTA, CDR2 FQGNSA. This CDR3 has 11 residues. This CDR3 is CASSPRDTQYF. CDR3 in DNA: TGTGCCAGCAGCCCGAGAGATACGCAGTATTTT.

This chain uses TRBV28 with TRBJ2-5; no firm D call. The assigned J gene may be wrong: the sequence end matches TRBJ2-7 better. There are 12 residues in the CDR3. The V gene's germline CDR1 is MDHEN and CDR2 SYDVKM. The CDR3 region has the DNA TGTGCCAGCGCGGCTGCACCTTACGAGCAGTACTTC. Amino acid sequence: CASAAAPYEQYF.

J is TRBJ2-2 and V is TRBV28, with 8 bases lining up with TRBD2. The CDR3 runs 14 residues. Germline V gives CDR1 MDHEN, CDR2 SYDVKM. V dropped 8 bases and J dropped 1; count of bases not matched to a gene: 3. The CDR3 sequence: CASLGLVNTGELFF. The CDR3 DNA follows: TGTGCCAGCCTGGGACTAGTGAACACCGGGGAGCTGTTTTTT. Full variable domain (missing parts from reference TRBV28 and TRBJ2-2): DVKVTQSSRYLVKRTGEKVFLECVQDMDHENMFWYRQDPGLGLRLIYFSYDVKMKEKGDIPEGYSVSREKKERFSLILESASTNQTSMYLCASLGLVNTGELFFGEGSRLTVL.

The gene calls are TRBV1 and TRBJ2-3; the tabulated D call, TRBD2, remains unverified against the DNA. TRBV1 is reported as a pseudogene. CDR3 length equals 15 residues. CDR3 DNA: TGCACCAGCAGCCAAGTGGTAGCGGAACTGGGGACGCAGTATTTT. This codes for CTSSQVVAELGTQYF.

About this clone itself: This same CDR3 is encoded by further DNA sequences in the sample. The V gene is TRBV5-3, the J gene TRBJ1-2, with TRBD1 as a possible D gene (6 bases). TRBV5-3 has ORF status, its function being uncertain. CDR3 length: 15 amino acids. The ends were cut back, 0 bases at V and 2 bases at J, with 11 bases in the middle. As DNA, the CDR3 is TGTGCCAGAAGCTTGGGGAACAGGGAAAACTATGGCTACACCTTC. This codes for CARSLGNRENYGYTF.

This chain uses TRBV27 with TRBJ1-2, with D perhaps TRBD1 (5 bases). The germline gives CDR1 MNHEY, CDR2 SMNVEV (reference sequence). The CDR3 totals 14 residues. Trimming pared 3 bases from V and 2 bases from J, leaving 10 bases between. The CDR3 loop reads CASSFKQGNYGYTF. The CDR3 DNA reads TGTGCCAGCAGTTTTAAGCAGGGCAACTATGGCTACACCTTC.

The chain carries TRBV6-1 and TRBJ2-1, with TRBD2 matching over 7 bases. V was pared by 8 bases and J by 4 bases, with 8 bases of the junction left unmatched. Germline values: CDR1 MNHNS, CDR2 SASEGT. The CDR3 is 14 residues long. The CDR3 loop is CASLTGGGYNEQFF. The CDR3 region has the DNA TGTGCCAGCCTTACCGGCGGGGGATACAATGAGCAGTTCTTC.

The chain has TRBV28 and TRBJ1-2; no definite D call. V lost 3 bases and J 7 bases, leaving 21 bases between the germline ends. CDR1 and CDR2 (germline): MDHEN, SYDVKM. CDR3 length equals 16 residues. CDR3 region: CASSFLSGSPYPGYTF. In DNA form, the CDR3 reads TGTGCCAGCAGTTTCCTTTCAGGTAGTCCTTATCCTGGCTACACCTTC.

V is TRBV19 and J is TRBJ1-4; D may be TRBD1 (6 bases). Per germline, CDR1 LNHDA and CDR2 SQIVND (reference sequence). Trimming left V 5 bases short and J 4 bases short, with 8 bases between. This CDR3 contains 13 residues. The CDR3 sequence: CASSPGHNEKLFF. The CDR3 DNA reads as TGTGCCAGTAGTCCGGGACATAATGAAAAACTGTTTTTT.

This clone was observed once. The genes are TRBV9 and TRBJ2-7; no clear D. CDR3 length equals 14 residues. From germline, CDR1 is SGDLS and CDR2 YYNGEE. V was trimmed by 4 bases and J by 3 bases, leaving 14 bases between them. CDR3 region: CASSPSDGIYEQYF. The CDR3 nucleotides are TGTGCCAGCAGCCCCTCGGACGGAATCTACGAGCAGTACTTC.

In its sample, this clone was seen a few times. The chain combines TRBV7-2 with TRBJ2-4, with D unclear. V was clipped by 1 base and J by 0 bases, with 7 bases between them. This CDR3 is 15 amino acids long. Germline assignment: CDR1 SGHTA and CDR2 FQGNSA. The CDR3 DNA reads TGTGCCAGCAGCTTAGTGCCGGGAGCCAAAAACATTCAGTACTTC. It yields the protein CASSLVPGAKNIQYF.